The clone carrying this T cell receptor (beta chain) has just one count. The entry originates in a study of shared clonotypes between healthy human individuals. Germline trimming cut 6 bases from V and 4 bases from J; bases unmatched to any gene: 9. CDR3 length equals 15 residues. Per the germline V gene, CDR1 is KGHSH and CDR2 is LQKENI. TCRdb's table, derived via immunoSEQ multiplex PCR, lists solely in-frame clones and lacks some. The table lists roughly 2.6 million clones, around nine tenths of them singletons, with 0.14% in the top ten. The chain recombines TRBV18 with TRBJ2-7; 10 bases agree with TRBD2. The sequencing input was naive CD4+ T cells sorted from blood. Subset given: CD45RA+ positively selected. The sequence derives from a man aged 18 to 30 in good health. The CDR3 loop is CASSAEAGGQYEQYF. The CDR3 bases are TGTGCCAGCTCGGCAGAAGCGGGAGGGCAATACGAGCAGTACTTC.